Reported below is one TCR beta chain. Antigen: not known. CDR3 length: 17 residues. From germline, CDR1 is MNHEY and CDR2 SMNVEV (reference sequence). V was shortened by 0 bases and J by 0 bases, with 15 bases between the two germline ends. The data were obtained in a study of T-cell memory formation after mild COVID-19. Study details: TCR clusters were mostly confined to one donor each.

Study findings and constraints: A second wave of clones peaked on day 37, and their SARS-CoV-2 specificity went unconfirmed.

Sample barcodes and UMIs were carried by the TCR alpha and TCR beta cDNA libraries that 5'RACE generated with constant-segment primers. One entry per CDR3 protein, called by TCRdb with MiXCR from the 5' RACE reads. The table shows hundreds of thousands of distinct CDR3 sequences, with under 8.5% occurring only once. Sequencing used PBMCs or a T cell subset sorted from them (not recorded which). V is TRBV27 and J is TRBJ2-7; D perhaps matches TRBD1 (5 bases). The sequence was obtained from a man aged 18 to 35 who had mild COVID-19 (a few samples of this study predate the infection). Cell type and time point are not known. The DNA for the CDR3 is TGTGCCAGCAGTTTATCGACCCACGACGACAGCTCCTACGAGCAGTACTTC. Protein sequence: CASSLSTHDDSSYEQYF.